This T cell receptor beta chain derives from a study of beta chain features in type 1 diabetes. Comment on this clone: Its antigen is undetermined.

Whole-study findings and limits: Researchers report that Type 1 diabetes patients had moderately but significantly shorter TCRB CDR3s across all four CD4+ subsets.

Isolated RNA was reverse transcribed in full, so expressed TCRB transcripts were sequenced. The repertoire was sequenced with immunoSEQ multiplex PCR; TCRdb's copy has only in-frame clones and lacks some. The sample has over 150,000 clones, just over 8% seen once. V lost 2 bases to trimming and J lost 0 bases, with 11 bases between them. The CDR3 has 15 residues. CDR1 GTSNPN and CDR2 SVGIG come from the germline V gene (reference sequence). Sequencing used central memory CD4+ T cells from blood. The rearrangement uses TRBV30 and TRBJ1-5, with a weak D call TRBD1 (6 bases). The origin of this receptor is a woman aged 18 to 35 with type 1 diabetes. The CDR3 DNA reads as TGTGCCTGGAGTACCGGACAGAATAGCAATCAGCCCCAGCATTTT. Protein: CAWSTGQNSNQPQHF.